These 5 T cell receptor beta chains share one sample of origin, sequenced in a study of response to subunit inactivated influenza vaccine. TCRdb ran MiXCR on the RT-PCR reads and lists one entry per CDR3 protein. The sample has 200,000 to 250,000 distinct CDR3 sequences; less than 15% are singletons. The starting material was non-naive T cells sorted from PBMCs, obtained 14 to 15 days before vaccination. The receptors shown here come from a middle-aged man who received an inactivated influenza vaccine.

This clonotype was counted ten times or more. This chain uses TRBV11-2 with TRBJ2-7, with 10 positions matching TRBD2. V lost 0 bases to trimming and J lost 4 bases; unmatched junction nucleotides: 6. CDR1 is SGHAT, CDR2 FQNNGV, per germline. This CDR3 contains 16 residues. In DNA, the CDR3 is TGTGCCAGCAGCTTAGAGGCGACTAGCGGGCCTTACGAGCAGTACTTC. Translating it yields CASSLEATSGPYEQYF.

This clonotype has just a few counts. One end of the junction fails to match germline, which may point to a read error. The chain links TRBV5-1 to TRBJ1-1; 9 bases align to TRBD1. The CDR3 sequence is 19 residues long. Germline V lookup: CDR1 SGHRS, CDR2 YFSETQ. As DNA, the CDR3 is TGCGCCAGCAACTTGCTTGCCGGGGGACAGGGACTTATGAACACTGAAGCTTTCTTT. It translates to CASNLLAGGQGLMNTEAFF.

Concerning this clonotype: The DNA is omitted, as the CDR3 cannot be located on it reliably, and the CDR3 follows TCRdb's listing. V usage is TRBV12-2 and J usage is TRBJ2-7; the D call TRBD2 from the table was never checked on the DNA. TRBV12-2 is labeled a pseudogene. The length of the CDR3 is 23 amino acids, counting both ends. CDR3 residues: CASRPPVVGAGTSGRTDSYEQYF.

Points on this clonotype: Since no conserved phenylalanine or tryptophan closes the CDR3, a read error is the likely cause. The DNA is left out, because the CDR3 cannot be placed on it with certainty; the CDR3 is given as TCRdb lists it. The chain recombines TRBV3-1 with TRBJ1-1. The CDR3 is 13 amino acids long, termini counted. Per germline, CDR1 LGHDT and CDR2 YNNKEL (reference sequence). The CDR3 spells CASSQDGEGQTFC.

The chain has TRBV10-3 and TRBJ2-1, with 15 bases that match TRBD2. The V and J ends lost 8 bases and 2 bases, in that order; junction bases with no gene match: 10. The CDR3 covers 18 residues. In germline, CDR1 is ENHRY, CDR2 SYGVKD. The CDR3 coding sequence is TGTGCCATCTGTTCCCGGACTAGCGGGGGGGCTACCTACAATGAGCAGTTCTTC. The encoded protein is CAICSRTSGGATYNEQFF.